This T cell receptor (beta chain) was identified during a study of CD8 T cells in Susac syndrome. Across the study: Patients with Susac syndrome who were sequenced included five or six with active disease and 8 or 9 in remission.

Random-hexamer reverse transcription was applied to roughly 0.45 to 1 ug RNA. The amplification used immunoSEQ multiplex PCR on TCR beta CDR3; it spanned 54 Vbeta and 13 Jbeta. TCRdb used MiXCR to reprocess the immunoSEQ multiplex PCR reads, holding one entry per CDR3 protein. The data hold some 180,000 distinct CDR3 sequences, with roughly nine tenths observed a single time. Deletions cut 1 base from V and 6 bases from J, with 15 bases between. This CDR3 is built from 15 residues. From germline, CDR1 is DFQATT and CDR2 SNEGSKA (reference sequence). This receptor was obtained from a human donor with Susac syndrome. The chain employs TRBV20-1 and TRBJ1-4, with D possibly matching TRBD1 (6 bases). Material: CD4+ T cells from PBMCs. The CDR3 region is CSARGGGLGYEKLFF. CDR3 sequence (DNA): TGCAGTGCTAGAGGGGGGGGGCTGGGTTATGAAAAACTGTTTTTT.